The present TCR beta chain was sequenced within a study of OX40 agonist ivuxolimab in advanced cancers. Overall study context: Patients were treated with intravenous ivuxolimab, dosed at 0.01 to 10 mg/kg and infused every 2 weeks. A diagnosis of hepatocellular carcinoma, melanoma, renal cell or head and neck cancer was present in dose-escalation patients.

Points on this clone: As yet, its antigen is unknown.

Study-wide results and limits: The antigens recognized by the expanded peripheral T cells, that is their antigen specificity, were not determined.

Using immunoSEQ multiplex PCR, the repertoire was profiled, and TCRdb retains in-frame clones only, with some absent. The table has about 130,000 clones, just over 90% seen once. Trimming stripped 4 bases from V and 0 bases from J, with 10 bases between. Per the germline V gene, CDR1 is SGHNT and CDR2 is YYREEE (reference sequence). The CDR3 spans 14 residues. The input for sequencing was CD4+ or CD8+ T cells sorted from blood, taken in a trial of the OX40 agonist ivuxolimab. This receptor was obtained from an adult with an advanced solid tumor such as melanoma, head and neck, liver or kidney cancer. The chain joins TRBV5-4 to TRBJ1-2; D is undetermined. The DNA for the CDR3 is TGTGCCAGCAGCCCGACGGTTACTAACTATGGCTACACCTTC. Protein product: CASSPTVTNYGYTF.